The 20 T cell receptor beta chains below all came from one sample that was sequenced in a study of CD8+ T cells in alopecia areata. Treatment defined: oral pan-JAK inhibitor, 5-10 mg twice daily. Reverse transcription of extracted RNA yielded cDNA, which provided the sequencing template. The assay was immunoSEQ multiplex PCR, and TCRdb's table has in-frame clones only and misses some. The table records some 120,000 clones, less than 75% of them present only once. The starting material was CD8+ T cells sorted from blood, obtained at week 24, from a patient treated with tofacitinib. Receptors were obtained from a human donor with alopecia areata.

This clone appeared a few times. This chain connects TRBV29-1 to TRBJ1-2; 7 bases match TRBD1. The CDR3 is made up of 13 amino acids. J lost 0 bases, V lost 4 bases, and 2 bases had no gene match. CDR1 is SQVTM, CDR2 ANQGSEA, per germline. The CDR3 DNA reads as TGCAGCGTTGGGGGACAGACTAACTATGGCTACACCTTC. It yields the protein CSVGGQTNYGYTF.

The chain employs TRBV7-9 and TRBJ2-3; no definite D call. Per germline, CDR1 SEHNR and CDR2 FQNEAQ (reference sequence). V was cut by 8 bases and J by 4 bases, with 4 bases left in between. This CDR3 has 10 residues. In DNA form, the CDR3 reads TGTGCCAGCGGCGCAGATACGCAGTATTTT. It yields the protein CASGADTQYF.

V gene TRBV4-3 combines with J gene TRBJ2-7; D possibly corresponds to TRBD1 (6 bases). This CDR3 has 13 amino acids. Germline loops: CDR1 LGHNA, CDR2 YSLEER. V lost 0 bases, J lost 6 bases, and 9 bases lay in between. CDR3 protein: CASSQEGGSEQYF. CDR3 in DNA: TGCGCCAGCAGCCAAGAAGGGGGTTCCGAGCAGTACTTC.

The chain couples TRBV4-3 to TRBJ2-1, with 7 bases aligning to TRBD2. V lost 0 bases to trimming and J lost 4 bases; unmatched junction nucleotides: 9. Germline V gene sequence: CDR1 LGHNA, CDR2 YSLEER. There are 17 residues in the CDR3. The CDR3 here is CASSQDGAGEAYNEQFF. The DNA of the CDR3 is TGCGCCAGCAGCCAAGACGGGGCGGGGGAGGCGTACAATGAGCAGTTCTTC.

This chain joins TRBV9 and TRBJ2-7, with D possibly being TRBD2 (5 bases). Looked up from germline, CDR1 is SGDLS and CDR2 is YYNGEE. The length of the CDR3 is 14 residues. Trimming removed 4 bases at V and 3 bases at J, with 14 bases between. The CDR3 protein is CASSPGVLIYEQYF. As DNA, the CDR3 is TGTGCCAGCAGCCCCGGGGTCCTGATCTACGAGCAGTACTTC.

A remark on this clone: Within the sample, other DNA sequences also encode this same CDR3. The chain combines TRBV9 with TRBJ1-5, with a weak D call TRBD1 (5 bases). With 0 bases removed from V and 2 bases from J, the gap between germline ends came to 9 bases. The CDR3 runs to 15 residues. Germline CDR1 is SGDLS and CDR2 is YYNGEE. CDR3 residues: CASSVGGGGNQPQHF. The CDR3 DNA reads as TGTGCCAGCAGCGTAGGAGGAGGGGGCAATCAGCCCCAGCATTTT.

This rearrangement joins TRBV6-5 to TRBJ2-5, with no clear D. V was clipped by 6 bases and J by 4 bases, with 15 bases between them. This CDR3 has 14 amino acids. In germline, CDR1 is MNHEY, CDR2 SVGAGI. CDR3 sequence reads: CASSPGRSGETQYF. The CDR3 DNA sequence: TGTGCCAGCAGCCCTGGTCGTTCGGGAGAGACCCAGTACTTC.

The rearrangement joins TRBV2 to TRBJ2-1, with D perhaps matching TRBD2 (6 bases). Per germline, CDR1 SNHLY and CDR2 FYNNEI. V was clipped by 4 bases and J by 4 bases, with 14 bases between them. The CDR3 runs to 15 residues. CDR3 region: CASSASETMYNEQFF. The DNA for the CDR3 is TGTGCCAGCAGTGCTAGCGAGACCATGTACAATGAGCAGTTCTTC. The variable domain in full, completed from reference TRBV2 and TRBJ2-1, reads EPEVTQTPSHQVTQMGQEVILRCVPISNHLYFYWYRQILGQKVEFLVSFYNNEISEKSEIFDDQFSVERPDGSNFTLKIRSTKLEDSAMYFCASSASETMYNEQFFGPGTRLTVL.

The chain recombines TRBV9 with TRBJ1-6, with D uncertain. V was cut by 0 bases and J by 10 bases, with 5 bases left in between. Germline V gene lookup returns CDR1 SGDLS and CDR2 YYNGEE. The CDR3 contains 12 residues. The CDR3 coding sequence is TGTGCCAGCAGCGTAGCCGGATCACCCCTCCACTTT. This translates into CASSVAGSPLHF.

This rearrangement joins TRBV4-2 to TRBJ2-7, with D uncertain. The CDR3 length is 15 residues. The germline V and J ends were trimmed by 4 bases and 3 bases, with 16 bases remaining between them. CDR1 and CDR2 (germline): LGHNA, YNFKEQ. The CDR3 sequence is CASSPKAGANYEQYF. The DNA of the CDR3 is TGTGCCAGCAGCCCCAAGGCAGGAGCTAACTACGAGCAGTACTTC.

The chain is built from TRBV30 and TRBJ2-5; 10 bases align to TRBD2. The CDR3 is 13 residues long. Unmatched junction bases numbered 7, after V lost 7 bases and J lost 5 bases. Germline lookup yields CDR1 GTSNPN and CDR2 SVGIG (reference sequence). The CDR3 nucleotides read TGTGCCTCAGCGGGGGGGCCGAAGGAGACCCAGTACTTC. It encodes CASAGGPKETQYF.

The V gene is TRBV30, the J gene TRBJ1-1; 9 nucleotides align to TRBD1. CDR3 size: 12 residues. V shed 5 bases and J 6 bases; nucleotides not matched to a gene: 4. Germline assignment: CDR1 GTSNPN and CDR2 SVGIG (reference sequence). The CDR3, as DNA: TGTGCCTGGGGGACAGGGACGGCTGAAGCTTTCTTT. Translated: CAWGTGTAEAFF. The whole variable domain, remainder taken from reference TRBV30 and TRBJ1-1, is SQTIHQWPATLVQPVGSPLSLECTVEGTSNPNLYWYRQAAGRGLQLLFYSVGIGQISSEVPQNLSASRPQDRQFILSSKKLLLSDSGFYLCAWGTGTAEAFFGQGTRLTVV.

The genes are TRBV15 and TRBJ1-2; 9 nucleotides agree with TRBD1. J was trimmed by 0 bases and V by 3 bases; bases with no gene match: 5. The germline CDR1 and CDR2 sequences are LNHNV and YYDKDF (reference sequence). The CDR3 runs 16 residues. CDR3 protein: CATSRLWTGANYGYTF. CDR3 in DNA: TGTGCCACCAGCAGGCTCTGGACAGGGGCTAACTATGGCTACACCTTC.

The genes are TRBV10-3 and TRBJ1-2; perhaps TRBD1 as D (6 bases). CDR3 length: 13 residues. The germline V gene has CDR1 ENHRY and CDR2 SYGVKD. With 5 bases removed from V and 6 bases from J, the gap between germline ends came to 13 bases. DNA for the CDR3: TGTGCCATCAGTCGACAGGAAATGGATGGCTACACCTTC. This encodes CAISRQEMDGYTF.

The J gene is TRBJ2-7, the V gene TRBV29-1; D call uncertain. The ends were cut back, 4 bases at V and 4 bases at J, with 11 bases in the middle. CDR1 is SQVTM and CDR2 is ANQGSEA in the germline V gene. The CDR3 extends over 12 amino acids. CDR3 sequence reads: CSVVAMGYEQYF. Written as DNA, the CDR3 is TGCAGCGTTGTCGCCATGGGGTACGAGCAGTACTTC.

This clone has only a few counts. The chain employs TRBV27 and TRBJ2-7; D perhaps matches TRBD2 (6 bases). The germline CDR1 and CDR2 sequences are MNHEY and SMNVEV (reference sequence). Trimming shortened V by 5 bases and J by 3 bases, and 11 bases separated the two germline ends. The CDR3 is 13 amino acids. CDR3 coding DNA: TGTGCCAGCAGTGTGGGACTGAACTACGAGCAGTACTTC. Translated: CASSVGLNYEQYF.

The chain joins TRBV27 to TRBJ1-4; D is unclear. The CDR3 has 13 residues. Deletions cut 2 bases from V and 8 bases from J, with 9 bases between. The V gene's germline CDR1 is MNHEY and CDR2 SMNVEV (reference sequence). CDR3 sequence: CASSLGPWEKLFF. For the CDR3, the DNA is TGTGCCAGCAGTTTAGGGCCTTGGGAAAAACTGTTTTTT.

This chain uses TRBV30 with TRBJ1-1; no clear D gene. The CDR3 is 15 amino acids. V gave up 4 bases and J gave up 6 bases, with 21 bases separating them. Germline V gene sequence: CDR1 GTSNPN, CDR2 SVGIG (reference sequence). As DNA, the CDR3 is TGTGCCTGGATACACAGTGGGCCCCGAATTGCTGAAGCTTTCTTT. Residues: CAWIHSGPRIAEAFF.

The chain carries TRBV30 and TRBJ1-5; D is unresolved. Germline CDR1 and CDR2: GTSNPN and SVGIG (reference sequence). The CDR3 runs 13 residues. V lost 2 bases to trimming and J lost 6 bases, with 11 bases between them. CDR3 sequence (DNA): TGTGCCTGGAGTCCCGGTCTGGGTCAGCCCCAGCATTTT. Encoded protein: CAWSPGLGQPQHF.

Details on this clone: The same CDR3 also results from other DNA sequences found in this sample. This chain links TRBV6-5 with TRBJ2-7, with TRBD1 as a possible D gene (5 bases). The CDR3 runs 13 residues. Germline V lookup: CDR1 MNHEY, CDR2 SVGAGI. Trimming pared 2 bases from V and 1 base from J, leaving 6 bases between. The CDR3 is CASSYQGSYEQYF. The CDR3 DNA reads as TGTGCCAGCAGTTACCAGGGATCCTACGAGCAGTACTTC.